This T cell receptor beta chain was obtained from a study of T cells in Graves' hyperthyroidism and ophthalmopathy. Study-level findings and limits: The model foresaw ophthalmopathy a median roughly 6.6 months prior to onset. Clonotypes that were expanded in thyroid above 0.001 mostly appeared in blood too.

Using RNA transcripts as the source, TCR beta CDR3 regions were amplified. HTBI primers were employed in a first-round RT-PCR of the TCR CDR3. MiXCR, applied by TCRdb to the multiplex PCR reads, yields one record per CDR3 protein. The repertoire holds 750,000 to 950,000 distinct CDR3 sequences, with approximately 40% as singletons. CDR1 and CDR2 (germline): MGHDK, SYGVNS. Unmatched junction bases numbered 10, after V lost 8 bases and J lost 5 bases. The CDR3 loop spans 14 amino acids. This clonotype was counted at least ten times. The target antigen is unknown. Newly diagnosed hyperthyroidism patients aged 18 to 65 years had disease lasting under 2 months. Criteria for exclusion of patients were uncontrolled infection, other autoimmune disease, pregnancy or lactation.

This clonotype was obtained from a young man with Graves' hyperthyroidism. J is TRBJ1-1 and V is TRBV25-1; TRBD1 matches 8 bases. Sequenced: blood. Written as DNA, the CDR3 is TGTGCCAGCCGTCAGACAGGGGTTAGGACTGAAGCTTTCTTT. This encodes CASRQTGVRTEAFF.